One T cell receptor (beta chain) is described in this entry. As yet, its antigen is unknown. The data derive from a study of cytomegalovirus exposure and HLA in healthy donors. Turning to the study itself: The Caucasian-associated ancestry cluster held less than 85% of roughly 370 genotyped donors.

The V and J ends lost 4 bases and 2 bases, in that order; junction bases with no gene match: 7. Germline V gene lookup returns CDR1 SGDLS and CDR2 YYNGEE. The CDR3 loop spans 15 amino acids. Primers: 60 Vbeta forward and 13 Jbeta reverse. Some clones are missing from TCRdb's copy, which holds only in-frame ones; the method was immunoSEQ multiplex PCR. The sample lists around 200,000 clones, 82% seen once, with around 6% in the top ten. Study-wide points: One later analysis reportedly identified an Asian-associated ancestry cluster that showed fewer N-insertions than the roughly 640-donor mean. Most TCR beta V segments were productive about 87% or about 30% of the time in an earlier analysis. TRBV6-2, TRBV6-3 and other indistinguishable V segments were excluded.

The chain joins TRBV9 to TRBJ2-3, with 7 positions matching TRBD2. The sequence derives from a man between 40 and 49 years old in good health and CMV-seropositive. Sequenced input: PBMCs. DNA of the CDR3: TGTGCCAGCAGCCCTTTTAGCGGGTACACAGATACGCAGTATTTT. Residues: CASSPFSGYTDTQYF.